This T cell receptor (beta chain) came from a study of blood T cell repertoires in COVID-19. The CDR3 spans 14 residues. CDR1 SGHAT and CDR2 FQNNGV come from the germline V gene. V gave up 3 bases and J gave up 6 bases; unmatched junction bases: 2. Assay: immunoSEQ multiplex PCR; the TCRdb copy retains only in-frame clones and omits some. The repertoire holds 250,000 to 300,000 clones, about 73% seen once, with over 3% in the top ten. The table lists this clone with many counts. The source material was peripheral blood. This chain links TRBV11-2 with TRBJ2-2, with 9 bases that match TRBD1. The TCR was taken from a woman older than 75 with acute or convalescent COVID-19. CDR3 nucleotide sequence: TGTGCCAGCAGCTTGGACAGGGGTTCCGGGGAGCTGTTTTTT. It encodes CASSLDRGSGELFF.